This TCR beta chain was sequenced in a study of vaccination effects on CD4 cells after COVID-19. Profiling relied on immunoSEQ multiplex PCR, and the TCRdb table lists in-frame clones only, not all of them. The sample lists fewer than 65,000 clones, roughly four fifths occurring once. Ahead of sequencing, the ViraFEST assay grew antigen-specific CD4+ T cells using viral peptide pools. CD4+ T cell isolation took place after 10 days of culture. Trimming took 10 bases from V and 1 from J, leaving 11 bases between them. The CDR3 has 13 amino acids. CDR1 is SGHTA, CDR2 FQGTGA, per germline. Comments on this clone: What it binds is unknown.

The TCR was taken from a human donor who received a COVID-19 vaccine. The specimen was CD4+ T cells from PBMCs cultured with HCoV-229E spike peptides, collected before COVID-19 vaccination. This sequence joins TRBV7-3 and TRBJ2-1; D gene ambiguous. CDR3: CANFLGSYNEQFF. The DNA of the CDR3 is TGTGCCAATTTTCTGGGGTCCTACAATGAGCAGTTCTTC.